A selection of T cell receptor beta chains follows, all from one sample in a study of graft-versus-host responses after intestinal transplantation. Produced via immunoSEQ multiplex PCR; TCRdb's table is partial and in-frame only. The sample shows roughly 75,000 clones, about nine tenths of them seen only once. Antigens of these TCRs are unknown. The sample consisted of unstimulated CD4+ T cells sorted from spleen or lymph node cells, taken before intestinal transplant. These receptors all come from a human donor who received an intestinal transplant. The CDR3 runs from the conserved cysteine through the conserved F or W. A D gene is named only where the DNA matches it firmly. Clone size is shown for a subset of rows, as once, few, many or a class of expanded clone.

>TRBV19|.|TRBD2|TRBJ2-5
TGTGCCAGTAGTATTGACGGGCTAGCGGGGTCAAAGACCCAGTACTTC
CASSIDGLAGSKTQYF
>TRBV27|.|TRBD2|TRBJ2-7
TGTGCCAGCATCACGGGACTAGCGGGGGGCCCATGGGTATCGGACTCCTACGAGCAGTACTTC
CASITGLAGGPWVSDSYEQYF
>TRBV7-9|.|.|TRBJ1-4
TGTGCCAGCAGCTTAGAAGGCGGGAGAAGGCGGGAAAAACTGTTTTTT
CASSLEGGRRREKLFF
>TRBV5-4|.|.|TRBJ1-2
TGTGCCAGCAGCTTGGACAGGGCGGGCTACACCTTC
CASSLDRAGYTF
>TRBV4-3|.|.|TRBJ1-1
TGCGCCAGCAGCCAAGTCAACTTCGTCGGGACAGAAGCTTTCTTT
CASSQVNFVGTEAFF
>TRBV7-9|.|.|TRBJ2-1
TGTGCCAGCGGCTCCACGGGGGGACACAACAATGAGCAGTTCTTC
CASGSTGGHNNEQFF
>TRBV12-5|.|.|TRBJ1-1
TGTGCTAGTGGTTTGGTCCCCTCGAGTGGGCTTGAAGCTTTCTTT
CASGLVPSSGLEAFF
>TRBV5-1|.|TRBD1|TRBJ1-3
TGCGCCAGCAGCATCGGGACAGGGGGTGGAAACACCATATATTTT
CASSIGTGGGNTIYF
>TRBV6-5|few|.|TRBJ2-3
TGTGCCAGCAGTTACAGGGGCTCGAGCACAGATACGCAGTATTTT
CASSYRGSSTDTQYF
>TRBV7-2|.|.|TRBJ2-7
TGTGCCAGCAGCTTAGCGCCGGGTTCCTACGAGCAGTACTTC
CASSLAPGSYEQYF
>TRBV6-6|.|.|TRBJ1-2
TGTGCCAGCAGTTACTCGTCGGGGGATGCTGGCTACACCTTC
CASSYSSGDAGYTF
>TRBV29-1|.|.|TRBJ1-2
TGCAGCGTTGAACCCGGGAACTATGGCTACACCTTC
CSVEPGNYGYTF
>TRBV29-1|.|.|TRBJ1-2
TGCAGCGTTGAAGTCCCCCCGCGGGGGGCAAGTGGCTACACCTTC
CSVEVPPRGASGYTF
>TRBV18|.|.|TRBJ1-1
TGTGCCAGCTCACTACAGGATCTGAACACTGAAGCTTTCTTT
CASSLQDLNTEAFF
>TRBV29-1|.|.|TRBJ1-2
TGCAGCGTTGAGGAGGGCGCGGGGTATGGCTACACCTTC
CSVEEGAGYGYTF
>TRBV7-2|.|.|TRBJ1-6
TGTGCCAGCAGCTTTAATAATTCACCCCTCCACTTT
CASSFNNSPLHF
>TRBV5-6|.|.|TRBJ2-5
TGTGCCAGCAGCCAGACGGTGGAGCAGTACTTC
CASSQTVEQYF
>TRBV6-5|.|TRBD1|TRBJ2-7
TGTGCCAGCAGGAAGACAGGGGGGGTCAACGAGCAGTACTTC
CASRKTGGVNEQYF
>TRBV2|.|.|TRBJ2-7
TGTGCCAGCACCCCTGACGGACCCACGGGAGTGATGCTGTCCTTC
CASTPDGPTGVMLSF
>TRBV5-8|once|TRBD1|TRBJ1-5
TGTGCCAGCAGCTTGTTACCGCTCGGGACAGGGGATAGCAATCAGCCCCAGCATTTT
CASSLLPLGTGDSNQPQHF
>TRBV6-6|once|.|TRBJ2-7
TGTGCCAGCAGGAACCAGGGTAACTACGAGCAGTACTTC
CASRNQGNYEQYF
>TRBV9|.|TRBD2|TRBJ2-3
TGTGCCAGCAGCGTAGGGGGACTAGTACCAGATACGCAGTATTTT
CASSVGGLVPDTQYF
>TRBV27|.|.|TRBJ2-7
TGTGCCAGCAGTTTGCTCGGGGGCTACGAGCAGTACTTC
CASSLLGGYEQYF
>TRBV28|.|TRBD1|TRBJ1-3
TGTGCCAGCAGTTTATTTATGGGACAGTTGGATCGAAAGGAATCTGGAAACACCATATATTTT
CASSLFMGQLDRKESGNTIYF
>TRBV6-1|.|.|TRBJ1-2
TGTGCCAGCAGCGGGGGGGCGAAGACTAACTATGGCTACACCTTC
CASSGGAKTNYGYTF
>TRBV19|.|TRBD1|TRBJ2-3
TGTGCCAGTAGTATCCGGGACAGGGGCACAGATACGCAGTATTTT
CASSIRDRGTDTQYF